These 13 T cell receptor beta chains were sequenced from one sample in a study of T cell changes during pregnancy in multiple sclerosis. This table comes from immunoSEQ multiplex PCR, and its TCRdb copy is limited to in-frame clones, with some not included. The data show 25,000 to 35,000 clones, approximately 90% seen once. This sample comprised CD8+ T cells from peripheral blood mononuclear cells, obtained before pregnancy. The origin of the receptors is a female donor with multiple sclerosis, enrolled in a pregnancy study.

The V call is TRBV6-5, the J call TRBJ2-1; D perhaps matches TRBD2 (5 bases). V lost 2 bases and J 4 bases, leaving 9 bases between the germline ends. The CDR3 is made up of 14 amino acids. Germline CDR1 MNHEY, CDR2 SVGAGI. The CDR3 DNA is TGTGCCAGCAGTTACGGTGGACTTTACAATGAGCAGTTCTTC. The encoded protein is CASSYGGLYNEQFF.

The chain combines TRBV27 with TRBJ2-3, with D tentatively TRBD2 (6 bases). With 6 bases removed from V and 1 base from J, the gap between germline ends came to 17 bases. Per germline, CDR1 MNHEY and CDR2 SMNVEV (reference sequence). The CDR3 extends over 16 amino acids. This CDR3 is CASSLHWGVGTDTQYF. CDR3 sequence (DNA): TGTGCCAGCAGCCTCCACTGGGGGGTAGGCACAGATACGCAGTATTTT.

The chain links TRBV29-1 to TRBJ2-2; the match to TRBD2 covers 10 bases. The ends lost 4 bases at V and 3 bases at J; junction bases unmatched: 2. Germline CDR1 and CDR2: SQVTM and ANQGSEA. This CDR3 is built from 14 residues. CDR3 region: CSVGGLADTGELFF. The CDR3 DNA is TGCAGCGTTGGTGGACTAGCGGACACCGGGGAGCTGTTTTTT.

The chain uses TRBV27 and TRBJ2-3; TRBD2 might be the D (6 bases). V was clipped by 5 bases and J by 0 bases, with 15 bases between them. CDR1 is MNHEY and CDR2 is SMNVEV in the germline V gene (reference sequence). This CDR3 contains 16 residues. The CDR3 bases are TGTGCCAGCAGTCTGGTGGCGGGGCGAAGCACAGATACGCAGTATTTT. This translates into CASSLVAGRSTDTQYF.

This chain joins TRBV6-5 and TRBJ1-2, with 10 bases identical to TRBD1. Unmatched junction bases numbered 5, after V lost 5 bases and J lost 8 bases. This CDR3 region has 13 residues. CDR1 is MNHEY, CDR2 SVGAGI, per germline. This CDR3 reads CASSPGQGSGYTF. As DNA, the CDR3 is TGTGCCAGCAGTCCGGGACAGGGGAGCGGCTACACCTTC.

The chain recombines TRBV27 with TRBJ2-3, with TRBD2 identical over 8 bases. The CDR3 loop spans 15 amino acids. Germline V lookup: CDR1 MNHEY, CDR2 SMNVEV (reference sequence). V lost 5 bases, J lost 6 bases, and 10 bases stayed unmatched. In nucleotides, the CDR3 is TGTGCCAGCAGTATTGGACTAGCCGACGTTGATACGCAGTATTTT. It is translated as CASSIGLADVDTQYF.

The chain combines TRBV14 with TRBJ1-1; D possibly corresponds to TRBD1 (6 bases). V lost 2 bases and J lost 4, with 11 bases in between. CDR1 is SGHDN, CDR2 FVKESK, per germline. There are 14 residues in the CDR3. The CDR3 sequence is CASSQRGGVTEAFF. DNA of the CDR3: TGTGCCAGCAGCCAAAGGGGGGGGGTCACTGAAGCTTTCTTT.

This sequence joins TRBV15 and TRBJ2-5; the D gene is possibly TRBD2 (5 bases). Near its end, the DNA agrees better with TRBJ2-7, so the J call may be wrong. CDR1 LNHNV and CDR2 YYDKDF come from the germline V gene (reference sequence). CDR3 length: 14 residues. CDR3 residues: CATRRFPGNYEQYF. In nucleotides, the CDR3 is TGTGCCACCAGACGCTTCCCGGGGAACTACGAGCAGTACTTC.

The chain is built from TRBV19 and TRBJ2-1; 8 bases are shared with TRBD2. Germline CDR1 LNHDA, CDR2 SQIVND (reference sequence). This CDR3 is 15 amino acids long. Losses at the gene ends were 1 base for V and 3 bases for J; bases not matched to a gene: 2. The chain's CDR3 is CASSIGLAIYNEQFF. The DNA for the CDR3 is TGTGCCAGTAGTATAGGACTAGCGATCTACAATGAGCAGTTCTTC.

This clone was seen just once. The CDR3 loop is CASSEEVAENQPQHF. The CDR3 DNA follows: TGTGCCAGCAGTGAAGAAGTTGCGGAAAATCAGCCCCAGCATTTT. This chain joins TRBV2 and TRBJ1-5; D is unclear. The V end was cut by 1 base, the J end by 4 bases, with 11 bases between. Germline values: CDR1 SNHLY, CDR2 FYNNEI. This CDR3 comprises 15 residues.

The J gene is TRBJ2-1, the V gene TRBV4-1, with 7 nucleotides matching TRBD2. Looked up from germline, CDR1 is MGHRA and CDR2 is YSYEKL. Unmatched junction bases numbered 12, after V lost 4 bases and J lost 6 bases. The CDR3 has 16 residues. CDR3 DNA sequence: TGCGCCAGCAGCCTAGAGGGACTACCCGGTCGCAATGAGCAGTTCTTC. The encoded protein is CASSLEGLPGRNEQFF.

The chain links TRBV27 to TRBJ2-7; D perhaps matches TRBD2 (5 bases). Germline-derived CDR1 and CDR2 are MNHEY and SMNVEV (reference sequence). V was trimmed by 5 bases and J by 5 bases, leaving 10 bases between them. This CDR3 is 12 amino acids long. The CDR3 loop is CASSPPGDEQYF. The CDR3, as DNA: TGTGCCAGCAGTCCTCCCGGGGACGAGCAGTACTTC.

V gene TRBV29-1 combines with J gene TRBJ2-3, with 8 bases aligning to TRBD2. Germline assignment: CDR1 SQVTM and CDR2 ANQGSEA. The CDR3 is 14 amino acids. V was pared by 6 bases and J by 5 bases, with 10 bases of the junction left unmatched. CDR3 DNA sequence: TGCAGCGTCAACCCAAGCGGGGGAGGAGATACGCAGTATTTT. Translating it yields CSVNPSGGGDTQYF.